The 24 T cell receptor beta chains given below trace back to one sample, sequenced in a study of control samples from healthy donors and cancer patients. Libraries were prepared by immunoSEQ multiplex PCR; TCRdb keeps only in-frame clonotypes and omits some of them. The sample lists under 200,000 clones; approximately 94% were seen once. The sample comprised PBMCs. All receptors derive from a man in his 60s with colorectal cancer.

The V call is TRBV19, the J call TRBJ1-5; 7 nucleotides align to TRBD1. Germline V lookup: CDR1 LNHDA, CDR2 SQIVND (reference sequence). The CDR3 is 15 amino acids. The trim removed 5 bases at V and 3 bases at J, leaving 7 bases unmatched. This CDR3 is CASSPLGQTNQPQHF. The CDR3 coding sequence is TGTGCCAGTAGTCCCCTGGGACAGACCAATCAGCCCCAGCATTTT.

The chain couples TRBV24-1 to TRBJ2-1; 7 bases fit TRBD1. CDR3 length: 16 residues. Per germline, CDR1 KGHDR and CDR2 SFDVKD. With V trimmed by 3 bases and J by 0 bases, 4 bases remained unmatched. Here the CDR3 reads CATSDRDSRSYNEQFF. The DNA of the CDR3 is TGTGCCACCAGTGATCGGGACAGCCGCTCCTACAATGAGCAGTTCTTC.

The CDR3 DNA reads TGTGCCAGTGGGGACAGGGACAACTATGGCTACACCTTC. As protein: CASGDRDNYGYTF. The V call is TRBV19, the J call TRBJ1-2, with 9 bases aligning to TRBD1. The CDR3 length is 13 residues. Germline CDR1 and CDR2: LNHDA and SQIVND (reference sequence). V dropped 8 bases and J dropped 2; count of bases not matched to a gene: 3. The full variable domain, completed using reference TRBV19 and TRBJ1-2, is DGGITQSPKYLFRKEGQNVTLSCEQNLNHDAMYWYRQDPGQGLRLIYYSQIVNDFQKGDIAEGYSVSREKKESFPLTVTSAQKNPTAFYLCASGDRDNYGYTFGSGTRLTVV.

The V and J genes are TRBV10-2 and TRBJ1-1; D is uncertain. The CDR3 contains 13 residues. CDR1 and CDR2 (germline): WSHSY, SAAADI. V was trimmed by 3 bases and J by 1 base, leaving 6 bases between them. The CDR3 region is CASSEARNTEAFF. DNA for the CDR3: TGCGCCAGCAGTGAAGCCAGGAACACTGAAGCTTTCTTT.

Written as DNA, the CDR3 is TGTGCCAGCAGCGTATCCCCCACTTGGGGGAATGAAAAACTGTTTTTT. It encodes CASSVSPTWGNEKLFF. The J gene is TRBJ1-4, the V gene TRBV9; TRBD1 might be the D (5 bases). Germline V CDR1 and CDR2: SGDLS, YYNGEE. V gave up 1 base and J gave up 5 bases, with 15 bases separating them. This CDR3 has 16 residues.

The chain has TRBV9 and TRBJ2-7; D is unclear. CDR1 SGDLS and CDR2 YYNGEE come from the germline V gene. Deletions cut 0 bases from V and 3 bases from J, with 7 bases between. The CDR3 has 13 amino acids. CDR3 DNA sequence: TGTGCCAGCAGCGTAGGGCAGTACTACGAGCAGTACTTC. Translation gives CASSVGQYYEQYF. Variable domain in full (rest from reference TRBV9 and TRBJ2-7): DSGVTQTPKHLITATGQRVTLRCSPRSGDLSVYWYQQSLDQGLQFLIQYYNGEERAKGNILERFSAQQFPDLHSELNLSSLELGDSALYFCASSVGQYYEQYFGPGTRLTVT.

This chain uses TRBV6-2 or TRBV6-3 with TRBJ2-7, with D maybe TRBD1 (6 bases). The CDR3 loop spans 14 amino acids. Trimming pared 7 bases from V and 6 bases from J, leaving 19 bases between. In germline, CDR1 is MNHEY, CDR2 SVGEGT. As DNA, the CDR3 is TGTGCCAGCACCCCGGGACACATAGCAGGCGAGCAGTACTTC. Protein: CASTPGHIAGEQYF.

The chain joins TRBV19 to TRBJ2-6, with D unclear. This CDR3 spans 15 amino acids. Germline CDR1 reads LNHDA; CDR2 reads SQIVND (reference sequence). V lost 1 base and J 0 bases, leaving 4 bases between the germline ends. The CDR3 sequence: CASSIGDSGANVLTF. The CDR3 nucleotides read TGTGCCAGTAGTATAGGCGACTCTGGGGCCAACGTCCTGACTTTC.

Only one count was recorded for this clone. V usage is TRBV5-6 and J usage is TRBJ2-3; D ambiguous. Germline lookup yields CDR1 SGHDT and CDR2 YYEEEE. V was trimmed by 2 bases and J by 0 bases, leaving 10 bases between them. The CDR3 is 15 residues long. This CDR3 reads CASSFLGISTDTQYF. Written as DNA, the CDR3 is TGTGCCAGCAGCTTTTTGGGAATTAGCACAGATACGCAGTATTTT.

This clone came up once. CDR3 bases: TGTGCCAGCAGCCCACAGGGACCCACGGACACCGGGGAGCTGTTTTTT. It translates to CASSPQGPTDTGELFF. The chain joins TRBV28 to TRBJ2-2, with D possibly matching TRBD1 (6 bases). CDR1 MDHEN and CDR2 SYDVKM come from the germline V gene. V was pared by 6 bases and J by 3 bases, with 17 bases between. The CDR3 totals 16 residues.

The chain uses TRBV2 and TRBJ2-5, with TRBD1 identical over 8 bases. J was trimmed by 5 bases and V by 2 bases; bases with no gene match: 4. CDR1 is SNHLY and CDR2 is FYNNEI in the germline V gene. The length of the CDR3 is 14 residues. CDR3 residues: CASSEQGAAETQYF. CDR3 nucleotides: TGTGCCAGCAGTGAACAGGGGGCGGCGGAGACCCAGTACTTC.

The J gene is TRBJ1-1, the V gene TRBV3-1 (or the pseudogene TRBV3-2), with D possibly matching TRBD1 (5 bases). Germline CDR1 reads LGHDT; CDR2 reads YNNKEL (reference sequence). There are 14 residues in the CDR3. The V gene lost 8 bases and the J gene lost 5 bases, with 18 bases spanning the gap. CDR3 amino acids: CASRRESRGTEAFF. CDR3 in DNA: TGTGCCAGCCGACGGGAGTCCCGGGGGACTGAAGCTTTCTTT.

The chain couples TRBV10-3 to TRBJ2-1, with 7 bases lining up with TRBD1. V gave up 4 bases and J gave up 5 bases; unmatched junction bases: 2. In germline, CDR1 is ENHRY, CDR2 SYGVKD. This CDR3 has 13 residues. The CDR3 DNA is TGTGCCATCAGTGGGGACAGAAACAATGAGCAGTTCTTC. Residues: CAISGDRNNEQFF.

The chain combines TRBV13 with TRBJ2-1, with 10 nucleotides matching TRBD1. Trimming cost V 3 bases and J 8 bases; bases outside gene matches: 7. CDR1 and CDR2 from the germline V gene are PRHDT and FYEKMQ (reference sequence). The CDR3 totals 15 residues. The CDR3 here is CASSFTGTGVYEQFF. DNA of the CDR3: TGTGCCAGCAGCTTCACCGGGACAGGGGTGTATGAGCAGTTCTTC. The full variable domain, rest sourced from reference TRBV13 and TRBJ2-1, is AAGVIQSPRHLIKEKRETATLKCYPIPRHDTVYWYQQGPGQDPQFLISFYEKMQSDKGSIPDRFSAQQFSDYHSELNMSSLELGDSALYFCASSFTGTGVYEQFFGPGTRLTVL.

J is TRBJ1-1 and V is TRBV7-2; weak D call: TRBD1 (6 bases). The CDR3 loop spans 15 amino acids. Germline CDR1 is SGHTA and CDR2 is FQGNSA. The V end lost 0 bases, the J end lost 6 bases, and 14 bases lay between the germline ends. CDR3 region: CASSLARGGLAEAFF. Here the CDR3 DNA reads TGTGCCAGCAGCTTAGCGCGAGGGGGTCTGGCTGAAGCTTTCTTT.

This clone came up once. V usage is TRBV5-1 and J usage is TRBJ2-3; no firm D call. Between the trimmed V and J ends, which lost 0 bases and 5 bases, there was a span of 7 bases. From germline, CDR1 is SGHRS and CDR2 YFSETQ. The CDR3 contains 13 residues. DNA for the CDR3: TGCGCCAGCAGCTTGGGACGAGGAGATACGCAGTATTTT. This sequence encodes CASSLGRGDTQYF. Variable domain in full (rest from reference TRBV5-1 and TRBJ2-3): KAGVTQTPRYLIKTRGQQVTLSCSPISGHRSVSWYQQTPGQGLQFLFEYFSETQRNKGNFPGRFSGRQFSNSRSEMNVSTLELGDSALYLCASSLGRGDTQYFGPGTRLTVL.

This clone was recorded only once. The chain links TRBV9 to TRBJ1-4; D is perhaps TRBD1 (5 bases). CDR3 length: 14 amino acids. V was trimmed by 2 bases and J by 7 bases, leaving 12 bases between them. The V gene's germline CDR1 is SGDLS and CDR2 YYNGEE. CDR3 residues: CASSVGGSSEKLFF. CDR3 DNA: TGTGCCAGCAGCGTGGGGGGGTCCAGTGAAAAACTGTTTTTT.

The chain is built from TRBV6-5 and TRBJ2-3; D gene uncertain. The CDR3 is made up of 15 amino acids. CDR1 and CDR2 from the germline V gene are MNHEY and SVGAGI. V dropped 6 bases and J dropped 4 bases, with 17 bases sitting between them. CDR3 sequence: CASRVMTRTADTQYF. CDR3 nucleotide sequence: TGTGCCAGCAGGGTGATGACTCGGACCGCAGATACGCAGTATTTT.

The chain employs TRBV19 and TRBJ2-5; weak D call: TRBD1 (7 bases). V lost 3 bases and J lost 5, with 10 bases in between. The CDR3 is made up of 13 amino acids. CDR1 and CDR2 (germline): LNHDA, SQIVND (reference sequence). The CDR3 reads CASSIPGGETQYF. In nucleotides, the CDR3 is TGTGCCAGTAGTATCCCAGGGGGGGAGACCCAGTACTTC.

This clone was observed a handful of times. The chain links TRBV9 to TRBJ2-1; 10 bases agree with TRBD2. J gave up 9 bases and V 3 bases, and 6 bases lay outside the gene matches. This CDR3 spans 14 amino acids. Germline V gene data show CDR1 as SGDLS and CDR2 as YYNGEE. In nucleotides, the CDR3 is TGTGCCAGCAGCGAAGCGGGGGGGCCGGTTGAGCAGTTCTTC. It codes for CASSEAGGPVEQFF.

The V gene is TRBV5-6, the J gene TRBJ2-7; perhaps D is TRBD1 or TRBD2 (5 bases each). Trimming removed 4 bases from V and 7 bases from J, with 15 bases in between. Germline-derived CDR1 and CDR2 are SGHDT and YYEEEE. CDR3 length equals 13 residues. The CDR3 spells CASSPGRSREQYF. CDR3 in DNA: TGTGCCAGCAGCCCGGGACGGAGCCGGGAGCAGTACTTC.

This chain links TRBV19 with TRBJ2-3; TRBD1 aligns across 9 bases. The CDR3 has 15 amino acids. Germline V gives CDR1 LNHDA, CDR2 SQIVND (reference sequence). V gave up 6 bases and J gave up 1 base; unmatched junction bases: 5. The CDR3 loop is CASRQQGAGTDTQYF. The CDR3, as DNA: TGTGCCAGTAGGCAACAGGGGGCCGGCACAGATACGCAGTATTTT.

This chain links TRBV5-1 with TRBJ2-4, with D unclear. Per germline, CDR1 SGHRS and CDR2 YFSETQ. This CDR3 has 16 residues. The germline V and J ends were trimmed by 0 bases and 2 bases, with 12 bases remaining between them. For the CDR3, the DNA is TGCGCCAGCAGCTTGGCCCCGGGCTCCACCAAAAACATTCAGTACTTC. As protein: CASSLAPGSTKNIQYF.

This chain connects TRBV12-3 or TRBV12-4 to TRBJ1-2; D remains unclear. The CDR3 extends over 13 amino acids. With 5 bases removed from V and 2 bases from J, the gap between germline ends came to 9 bases. The CDR3 nucleotides read TGTGCCAGCAGTCCGATAGGGAACTATGGCTACACCTTC. This encodes CASSPIGNYGYTF.